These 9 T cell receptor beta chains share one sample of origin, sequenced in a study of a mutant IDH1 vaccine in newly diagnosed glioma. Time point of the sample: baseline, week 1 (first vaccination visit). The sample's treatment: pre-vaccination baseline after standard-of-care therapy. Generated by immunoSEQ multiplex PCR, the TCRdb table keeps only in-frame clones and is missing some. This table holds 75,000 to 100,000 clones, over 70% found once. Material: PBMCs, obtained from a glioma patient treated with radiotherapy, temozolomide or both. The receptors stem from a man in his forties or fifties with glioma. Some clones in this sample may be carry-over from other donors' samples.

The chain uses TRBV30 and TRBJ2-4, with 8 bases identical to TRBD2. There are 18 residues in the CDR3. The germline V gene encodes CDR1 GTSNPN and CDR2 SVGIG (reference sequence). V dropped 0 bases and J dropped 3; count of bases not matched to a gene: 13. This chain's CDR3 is CAWSVGLIRGGVKNIQYF. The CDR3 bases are TGTGCCTGGAGTGTAGGGCTCATACGGGGGGGGGTCAAAAACATTCAGTACTTC.

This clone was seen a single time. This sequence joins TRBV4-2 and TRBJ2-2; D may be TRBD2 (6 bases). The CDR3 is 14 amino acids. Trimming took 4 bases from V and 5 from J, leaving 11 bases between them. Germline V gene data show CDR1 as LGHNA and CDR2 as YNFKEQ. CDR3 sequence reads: CASSPGLGTGELFF. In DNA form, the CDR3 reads TGTGCCAGCAGCCCGGGACTGGGGACCGGGGAGCTGTTTTTT.

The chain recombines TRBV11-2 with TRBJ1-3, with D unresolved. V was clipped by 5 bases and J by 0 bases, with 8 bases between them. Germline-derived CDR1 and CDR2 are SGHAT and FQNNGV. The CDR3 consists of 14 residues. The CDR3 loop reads CASSPHISGNTIYF. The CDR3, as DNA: TGTGCCAGCAGCCCCCACATCTCTGGAAACACCATATATTTT.

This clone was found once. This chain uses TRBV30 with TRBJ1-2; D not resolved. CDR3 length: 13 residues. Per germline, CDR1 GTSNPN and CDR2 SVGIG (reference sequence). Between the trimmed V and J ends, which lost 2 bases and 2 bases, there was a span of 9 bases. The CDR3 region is CAWSLGTNYGYTF. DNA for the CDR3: TGTGCCTGGAGTCTGGGAACCAACTATGGCTACACCTTC.

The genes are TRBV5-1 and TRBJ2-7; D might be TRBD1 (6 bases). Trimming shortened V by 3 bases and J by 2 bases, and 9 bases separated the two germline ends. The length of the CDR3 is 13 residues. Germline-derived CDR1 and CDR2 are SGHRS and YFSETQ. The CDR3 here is CASSWDKAYEQYF. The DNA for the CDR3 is TGCGCCAGCAGCTGGGACAAAGCCTACGAGCAGTACTTC.

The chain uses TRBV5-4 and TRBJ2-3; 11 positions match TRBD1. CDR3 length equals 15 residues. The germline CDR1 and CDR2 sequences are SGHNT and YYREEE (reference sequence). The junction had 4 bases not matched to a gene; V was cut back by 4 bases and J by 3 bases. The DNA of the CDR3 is TGTGCCAGCAGCCCGGACAGGGGGCGGACAGATACGCAGTATTTT. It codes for CASSPDRGRTDTQYF.

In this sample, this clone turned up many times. The CDR3 coding sequence is TGTGCCAGCAGCTTACGCACAGGGGCAGGAAATCAGCCCCAGCATTTT. Its translation is CASSLRTGAGNQPQHF. The genes are TRBV5-8 and TRBJ1-5; 7 positions agree with TRBD1. The ends lost 2 bases at V and 4 bases at J; junction bases unmatched: 9. Germline lookup yields CDR1 SGHTS and CDR2 YDEGEE. The CDR3 has 16 residues. The variable domain in full, with the rest retrieved from reference TRBV5-8 and TRBJ1-5, is EAGVTQSPTHLIKTRGQQATLRCSPISGHTSVYWYQQALGLGLQFLLWYDEGEERNRGNFPPRFSGRQFPNYSSELNVNALELEDSALYLCASSLRTGAGNQPQHFGDGTRLSIL.

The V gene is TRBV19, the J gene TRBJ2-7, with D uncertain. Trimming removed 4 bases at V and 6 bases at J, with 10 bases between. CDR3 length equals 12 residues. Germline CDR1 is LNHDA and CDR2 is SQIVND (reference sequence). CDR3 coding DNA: TGTGCCAGTAGTAATCCTCTTGGCGAGCAGTACTTC. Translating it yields CASSNPLGEQYF.

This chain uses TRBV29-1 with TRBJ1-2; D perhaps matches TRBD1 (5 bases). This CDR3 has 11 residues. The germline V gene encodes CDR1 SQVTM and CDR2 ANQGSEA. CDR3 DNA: TGCCGAGTAGGGGACGACTATGGCTACACCTTC. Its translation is CRVGDDYGYTF.